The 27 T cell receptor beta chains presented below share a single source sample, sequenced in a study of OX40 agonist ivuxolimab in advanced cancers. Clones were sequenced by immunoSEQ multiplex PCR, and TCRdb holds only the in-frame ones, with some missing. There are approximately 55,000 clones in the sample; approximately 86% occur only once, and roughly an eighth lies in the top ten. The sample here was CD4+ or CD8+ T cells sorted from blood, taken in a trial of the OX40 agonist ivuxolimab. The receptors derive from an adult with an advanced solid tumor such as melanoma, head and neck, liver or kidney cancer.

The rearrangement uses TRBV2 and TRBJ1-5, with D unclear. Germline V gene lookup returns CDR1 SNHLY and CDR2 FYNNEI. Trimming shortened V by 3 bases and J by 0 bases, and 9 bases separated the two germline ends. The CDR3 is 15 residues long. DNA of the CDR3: TGTGCCAGCAGTGAGCTTCAGCATAGCAATCAGCCCCAGCATTTT. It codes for CASSELQHSNQPQHF.

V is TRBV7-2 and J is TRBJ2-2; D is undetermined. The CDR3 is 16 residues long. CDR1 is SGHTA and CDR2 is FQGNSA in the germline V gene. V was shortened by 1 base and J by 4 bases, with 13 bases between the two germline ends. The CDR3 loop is CASSLETGLSTGELFF. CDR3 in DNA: TGTGCCAGCAGCTTAGAGACCGGGCTGAGCACCGGGGAGCTGTTTTTT.

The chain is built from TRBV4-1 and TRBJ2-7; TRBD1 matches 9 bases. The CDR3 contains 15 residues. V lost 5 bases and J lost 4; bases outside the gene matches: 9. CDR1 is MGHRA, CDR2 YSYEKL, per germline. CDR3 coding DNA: TGCGCCAGCAGCTATCCGGGACAGGGAACTTACGAGCAGTACTTC. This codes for CASSYPGQGTYEQYF.

As DNA, the CDR3 is TGTGCCAGCAGTTTATTGGAGGGAAGCAATCAGCCCCAGCATTTT. Amino acids: CASSLLEGSNQPQHF. The V gene is TRBV28, the J gene TRBJ1-5; D call uncertain. The CDR3 has 15 residues. The V end lost 1 base, the J end lost 1 base, and 8 bases lay between the germline ends. Per the germline V gene, CDR1 is MDHEN and CDR2 is SYDVKM.

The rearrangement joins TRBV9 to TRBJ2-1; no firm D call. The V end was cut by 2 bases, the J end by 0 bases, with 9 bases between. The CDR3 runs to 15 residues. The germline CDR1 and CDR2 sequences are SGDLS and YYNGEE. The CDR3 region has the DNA TGTGCCAGCAGCGTCGCTCCGAGCTCCTACAATGAGCAGTTCTTC. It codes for CASSVAPSSYNEQFF. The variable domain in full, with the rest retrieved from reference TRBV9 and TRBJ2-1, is DSGVTQTPKHLITATGQRVTLRCSPRSGDLSVYWYQQSLDQGLQFLIQYYNGEERAKGNILERFSAQQFPDLHSELNLSSLELGDSALYFCASSVAPSSYNEQFFGPGTRLTVL.

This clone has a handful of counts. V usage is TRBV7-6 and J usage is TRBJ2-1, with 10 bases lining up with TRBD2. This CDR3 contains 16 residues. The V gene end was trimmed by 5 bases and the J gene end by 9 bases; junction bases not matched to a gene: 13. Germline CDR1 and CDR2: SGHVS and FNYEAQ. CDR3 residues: CASSDPGVAGGGEQFF. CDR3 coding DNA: TGTGCCAGCAGCGACCCCGGGGTAGCGGGAGGAGGTGAGCAGTTCTTC.

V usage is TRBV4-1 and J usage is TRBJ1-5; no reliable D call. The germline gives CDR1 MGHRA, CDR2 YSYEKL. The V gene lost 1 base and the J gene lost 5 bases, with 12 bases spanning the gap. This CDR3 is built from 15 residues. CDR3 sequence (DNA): TGCGCCAGCAGCCAAGGTCGCGGGGTCGATCAGCCCCAGCATTTT. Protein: CASSQGRGVDQPQHF.

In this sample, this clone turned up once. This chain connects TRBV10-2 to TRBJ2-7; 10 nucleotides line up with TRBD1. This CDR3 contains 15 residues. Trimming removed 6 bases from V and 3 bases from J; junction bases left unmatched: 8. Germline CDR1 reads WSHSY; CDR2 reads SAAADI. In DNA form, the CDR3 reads TGCGCCAGCAGGGGGTTCGGACAGGGGGACTACGAGCAGTACTTC. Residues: CASRGFGQGDYEQYF.

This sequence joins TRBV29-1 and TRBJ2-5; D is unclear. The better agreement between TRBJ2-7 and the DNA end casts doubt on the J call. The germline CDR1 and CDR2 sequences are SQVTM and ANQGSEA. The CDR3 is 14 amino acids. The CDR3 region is CSVGSSLLAYEQYF. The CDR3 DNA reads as TGCAGCGTTGGTTCCTCGCTCCTGGCCTACGAGCAGTACTTC.

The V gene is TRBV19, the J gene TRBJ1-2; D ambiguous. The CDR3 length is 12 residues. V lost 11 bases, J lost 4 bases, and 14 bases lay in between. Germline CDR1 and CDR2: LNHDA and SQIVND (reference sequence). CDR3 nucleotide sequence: TGTGCCCAGGTCGAGGATCTCTATGGCTACACCTTC. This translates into CAQVEDLYGYTF.

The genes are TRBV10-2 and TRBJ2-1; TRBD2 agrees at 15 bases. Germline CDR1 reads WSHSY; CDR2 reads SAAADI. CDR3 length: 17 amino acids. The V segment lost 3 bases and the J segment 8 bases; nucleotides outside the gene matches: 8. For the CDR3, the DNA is TGCGCCAGCAGTGACCCTGGGACTAGCGGGAGGAGAGATGAGCAGTTCTTC. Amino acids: CASSDPGTSGRRDEQFF.

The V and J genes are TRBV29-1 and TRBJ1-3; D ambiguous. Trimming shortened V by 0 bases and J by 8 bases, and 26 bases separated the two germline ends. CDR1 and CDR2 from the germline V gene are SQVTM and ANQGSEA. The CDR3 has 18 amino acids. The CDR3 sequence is CSVEDVGPGGRPGDTIYF. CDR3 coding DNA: TGCAGCGTTGAAGACGTTGGACCGGGAGGACGACCGGGAGACACCATATATTTT.

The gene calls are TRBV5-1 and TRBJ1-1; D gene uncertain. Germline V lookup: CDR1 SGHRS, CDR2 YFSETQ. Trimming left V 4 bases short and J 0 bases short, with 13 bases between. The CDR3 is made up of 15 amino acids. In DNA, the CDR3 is TGCGCCAGCAGCCCGGCAGCCAATCTGAACACTGAAGCTTTCTTT. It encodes CASSPAANLNTEAFF.

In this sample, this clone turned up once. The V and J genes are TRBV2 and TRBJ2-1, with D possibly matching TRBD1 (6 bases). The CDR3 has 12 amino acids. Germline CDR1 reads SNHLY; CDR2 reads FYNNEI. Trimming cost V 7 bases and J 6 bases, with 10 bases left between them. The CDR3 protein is CASKSDSNEQFF. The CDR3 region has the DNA TGTGCCAGCAAGTCGGACAGCAATGAGCAGTTCTTC.

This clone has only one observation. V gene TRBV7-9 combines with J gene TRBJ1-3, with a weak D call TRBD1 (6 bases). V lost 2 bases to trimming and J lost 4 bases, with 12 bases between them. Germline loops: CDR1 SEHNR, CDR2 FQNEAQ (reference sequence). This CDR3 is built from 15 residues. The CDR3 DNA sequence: TGTGCCAGCAGCTTACAGGGGACCGGAGGAAACACCATATATTTT. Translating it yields CASSLQGTGGNTIYF.

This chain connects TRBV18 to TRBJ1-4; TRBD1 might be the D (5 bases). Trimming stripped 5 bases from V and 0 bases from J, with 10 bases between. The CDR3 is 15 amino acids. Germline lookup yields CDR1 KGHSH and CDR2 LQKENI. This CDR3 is CASSAQVATNEKLFF. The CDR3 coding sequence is TGTGCCAGCTCAGCACAGGTTGCAACTAATGAAAAACTGTTTTTT.

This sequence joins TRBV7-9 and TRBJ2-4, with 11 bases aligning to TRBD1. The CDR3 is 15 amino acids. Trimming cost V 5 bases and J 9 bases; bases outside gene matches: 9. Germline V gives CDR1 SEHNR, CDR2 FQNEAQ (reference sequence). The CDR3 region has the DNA TGTGCCAGCAGCCAGAGGGACAGGGGGTTGGTCATTCAGTACTTC. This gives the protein CASSQRDRGLVIQYF.

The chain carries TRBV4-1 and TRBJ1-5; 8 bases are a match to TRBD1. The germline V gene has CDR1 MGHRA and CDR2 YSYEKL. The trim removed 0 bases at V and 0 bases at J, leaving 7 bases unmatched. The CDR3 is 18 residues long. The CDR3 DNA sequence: TGCGCCAGCAGCCAAGACAACAGGGGGAGGGTTAGCAATCAGCCCCAGCATTTT. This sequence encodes CASSQDNRGRVSNQPQHF.

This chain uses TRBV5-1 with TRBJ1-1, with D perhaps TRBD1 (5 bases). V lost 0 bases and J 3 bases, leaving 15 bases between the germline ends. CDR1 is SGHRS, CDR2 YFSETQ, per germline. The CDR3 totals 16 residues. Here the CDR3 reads CASSLATGPGDTEAFF. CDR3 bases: TGCGCCAGCAGCTTGGCCACGGGACCCGGGGACACTGAAGCTTTCTTT. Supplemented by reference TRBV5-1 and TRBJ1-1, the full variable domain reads KAGVTQTPRYLIKTRGQQVTLSCSPISGHRSVSWYQQTPGQGLQFLFEYFSETQRNKGNFPGRFSGRQFSNSRSEMNVSTLELGDSALYLCASSLATGPGDTEAFFGQGTRLTVV.

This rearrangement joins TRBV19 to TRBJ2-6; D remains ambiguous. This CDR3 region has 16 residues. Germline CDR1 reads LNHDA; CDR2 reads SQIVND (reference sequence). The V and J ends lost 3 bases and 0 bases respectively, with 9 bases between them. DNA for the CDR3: TGTGCCAGTAGTATTTGGAGAAACTCTGGGGCCAACGTCCTGACTTTC. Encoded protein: CASSIWRNSGANVLTF. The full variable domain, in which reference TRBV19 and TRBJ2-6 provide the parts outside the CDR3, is DGGITQSPKYLFRKEGQNVTLSCEQNLNHDAMYWYRQDPGQGLRLIYYSQIVNDFQKGDIAEGYSVSREKKESFPLTVTSAQKNPTAFYLCASSIWRNSGANVLTFGAGSRLTVL.

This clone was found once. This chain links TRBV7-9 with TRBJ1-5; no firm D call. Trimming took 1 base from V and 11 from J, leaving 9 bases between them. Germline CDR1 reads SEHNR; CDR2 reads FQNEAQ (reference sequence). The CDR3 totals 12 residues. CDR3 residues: CASSLGEESQHF. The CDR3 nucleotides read TGTGCCAGCAGCTTAGGGGAAGAGTCCCAGCATTTT.

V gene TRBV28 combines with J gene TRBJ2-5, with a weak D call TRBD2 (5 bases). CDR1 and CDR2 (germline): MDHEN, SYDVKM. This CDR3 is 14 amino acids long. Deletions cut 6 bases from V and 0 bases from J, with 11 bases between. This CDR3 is CASSRGANQETQYF. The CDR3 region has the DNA TGTGCCAGCAGCCGGGGAGCGAACCAAGAGACCCAGTACTTC.

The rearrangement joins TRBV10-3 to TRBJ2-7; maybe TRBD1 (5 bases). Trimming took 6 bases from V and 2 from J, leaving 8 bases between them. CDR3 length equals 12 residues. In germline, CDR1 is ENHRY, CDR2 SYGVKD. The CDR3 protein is CAIRGETYEQYF. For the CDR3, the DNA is TGTGCCATCAGAGGGGAAACCTACGAGCAGTACTTC.

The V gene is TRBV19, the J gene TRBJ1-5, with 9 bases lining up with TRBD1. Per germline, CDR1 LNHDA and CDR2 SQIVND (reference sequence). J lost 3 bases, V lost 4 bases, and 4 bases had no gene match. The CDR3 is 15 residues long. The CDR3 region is CASSTRTGVNQPQHF. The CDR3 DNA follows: TGTGCCAGTAGTACAAGGACAGGGGTCAATCAGCCCCAGCATTTT.

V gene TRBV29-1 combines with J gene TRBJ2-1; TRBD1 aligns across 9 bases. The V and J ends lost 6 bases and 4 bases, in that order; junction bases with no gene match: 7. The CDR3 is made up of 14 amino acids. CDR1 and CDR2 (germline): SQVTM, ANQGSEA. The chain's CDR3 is CSVEGQGGYNEQFF. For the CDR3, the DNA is TGCAGCGTAGAGGGACAGGGAGGATACAATGAGCAGTTCTTC.

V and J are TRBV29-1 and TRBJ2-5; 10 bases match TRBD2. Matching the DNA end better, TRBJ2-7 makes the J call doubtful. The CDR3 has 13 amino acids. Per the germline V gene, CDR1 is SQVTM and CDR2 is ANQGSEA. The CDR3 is CSVRRTSGNEQYF. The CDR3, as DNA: TGCAGCGTGAGGCGGACTAGCGGAAACGAGCAGTACTTC.

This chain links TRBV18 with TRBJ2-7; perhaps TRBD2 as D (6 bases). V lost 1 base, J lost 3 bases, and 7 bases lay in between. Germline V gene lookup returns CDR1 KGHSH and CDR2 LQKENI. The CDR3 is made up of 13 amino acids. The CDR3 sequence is CASSPLADYEQYF. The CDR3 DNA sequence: TGTGCCAGCTCACCACTAGCGGACTACGAGCAGTACTTC.